The entry that follows covers one T cell receptor (beta chain) sequence. The antigen is undetermined. These data come from a study of a mutant IDH1 vaccine in newly diagnosed glioma. On the study more broadly: Eight vaccinations were given in weeks 1, 3, 5, 7, 11, 15, 19 and 23. Every participant had undergone radiotherapy, temozolomide, or both before, and most underwent both. Findings of the study overall: The authors found pseudoprogression apparently unrelated to changes in top peripheral T cell clonotypes.

The sample's time point: week 23, last vaccination. A 20-mer mutant IDH1 peptide at 300 ug was injected subcutaneously with topical imiquimod. The repertoire was sequenced with immunoSEQ multiplex PCR; TCRdb's copy has only in-frame clones and lacks some. The sample shows around 34,000 clones, roughly four fifths of them seen only once. This CDR3 spans 15 amino acids. The germline CDR1 and CDR2 sequences are SGHDT and YYEEEE. Deletions cut 0 bases from V and 0 bases from J, with 6 bases between. This receptor was obtained from a middle-aged man with glioma. The rearrangement uses TRBV5-6 and TRBJ2-2; D remains ambiguous. The sequencing used PBMCs, collected from a glioma patient whose treatment included an IDH1 peptide vaccine. The CDR3, as DNA: TGTGCCAGCAGCTTGGCCTTGGCGAACACCGGGGAGCTGTTTTTT. Translation gives CASSLALANTGELFF.